Below, 12 T cell receptor beta chains from the same sample are listed, as sequenced in a study of neurological immune-mediated disorders. In TCRdb, the 5' RACE reads were re-called with MiXCR into one record per CDR3 protein. The sample contains 45,000 to 65,000 distinct CDR3 sequences, over 4% of which appear only once. Material: PBMCs. These receptors all come from a man aged 45-60 years with multiple sclerosis.

CDR3 protein: CSAGPTGRQETQYF. CDR3 DNA: TGCAGTGCTGGCCCGACAGGGAGGCAAGAGACCCAGTACTTC. This sequence joins TRBV20-1 and TRBJ2-5, with D perhaps matching TRBD1 (7 bases). Trimming removed 5 bases at V and 2 bases at J, with 15 bases between. The CDR3 has 14 residues. The germline CDR1 and CDR2 sequences are DFQATT and SNEGSKA (reference sequence).

This clonotype has at least ten counts. The chain has TRBV29-1 and TRBJ1-1; D unresolved. V lost 7 bases to trimming and J lost 3 bases, with 9 bases between them. Germline V gene data show CDR1 as SQVTM and CDR2 as ANQGSEA. The CDR3 runs to 11 residues. The CDR3 DNA reads as TGCAGCGGTGAGGTTTACACTGAAGCTTTCTTT. Translating gives CSGEVYTEAFF.

This clonotype was counted at least ten times. The chain uses TRBV6-5 and TRBJ2-7; no reliable D call. Deletions cut 5 bases from V and 1 base from J, with 12 bases between. The CDR3 consists of 14 residues. Germline CDR1 MNHEY, CDR2 SVGAGI. CDR3 sequence (DNA): TGTGCCAGCAGTCAGTATGAACTATCCTACGAGCAGTACTTC. Translating it yields CASSQYELSYEQYF.

This CDR3 reads CASSTGDRGNYGYTF. CDR3 bases: TGCGCCAGCAGCACGGGGGACAGGGGAAACTATGGCTACACCTTC. The gene calls are TRBV5-1 and TRBJ1-2, with 10 bases lining up with TRBD1. Germline V gene data show CDR1 as SGHRS and CDR2 as YFSETQ. V lost 4 bases and J lost 2; bases outside the gene matches: 5. The CDR3 length is 15 residues.

This clonotype was recorded at least ten times. The V call is TRBV5-1, the J call TRBJ2-7; TRBD2 is a possible D gene (6 bases). This CDR3 comprises 14 residues. The germline V gene has CDR1 SGHRS and CDR2 YFSETQ. Trimming left V 7 bases short and J 0 bases short, with 14 bases between. The CDR3 is CASGGDRSSYEQYF. The CDR3 bases are TGCGCCAGCGGAGGGGACCGGAGCTCCTACGAGCAGTACTTC.

There are a few counts of this clonotype. This chain joins TRBV7-8 and TRBJ2-7; 7 positions match TRBD1. The trim removed 5 bases at V and 5 bases at J, leaving 9 bases unmatched. CDR1 is SGHVS and CDR2 is FQNEAQ in the germline V gene. This CDR3 comprises 14 residues. CDR3 nucleotides: TGTGCCAGCAGCCCCCACAGGGGTTGGGACGAGCAGTACGTC. It codes for CASSPHRGWDEQYV.

The CDR3 region is CASRHESNYGYTF. CDR3 nucleotide sequence: TGTGCCAGCAGACATGAAAGCAACTATGGCTACACCTTC. This rearrangement joins TRBV6-5 to TRBJ1-2; unclear D gene. This CDR3 has 13 amino acids. Germline CDR1 and CDR2: MNHEY and SVGAGI. Trimming removed 6 bases at V and 2 bases at J, with 10 bases between.

This clonotype was seen at least ten times. V and J are TRBV10-3 and TRBJ2-3; 9 positions match TRBD2. The germline CDR1 and CDR2 sequences are ENHRY and SYGVKD. The length of the CDR3 is 14 residues. J was trimmed by 1 base and V by 4 bases; bases with no gene match: 0. CDR3 in amino acids: CAISGTSGTDTQYF. CDR3 DNA: TGTGCCATCAGTGGGACTAGCGGCACAGATACGCAGTATTTT.

This clonotype was seen more than once but under ten times. The chain carries TRBV3-1 and TRBJ2-1; TRBD1 is a possible D gene (6 bases). CDR3 size: 11 residues. V dropped 9 bases and J dropped 4 bases, with 7 bases sitting between them. The germline V gene has CDR1 LGHDT and CDR2 YNNKEL (reference sequence). The CDR3 bases are TGTGCCAGTGGACAGTACAATGAGCAGTTCTTC. Its protein product is CASGQYNEQFF.

This clonotype was counted ten times or more. CDR3 sequence reads: CASSWAASYEQYF. CDR3 bases: TGTGCCAGCAGTTGGGCAGCCTCCTACGAGCAGTACTTC. The chain combines TRBV27 with TRBJ2-7; D unresolved. This CDR3 has 13 amino acids. Germline V gives CDR1 MNHEY, CDR2 SMNVEV (reference sequence). Trimming took off 4 bases at V and 0 bases at J, with 7 bases between the two ends.

This clonotype occurred many times. The gene calls are TRBV5-1 and TRBJ2-7; no firm D call. The length of the CDR3 is 11 residues. V was clipped by 2 bases and J by 7 bases, with 7 bases between them. Germline V gives CDR1 SGHRS, CDR2 YFSETQ. Here the CDR3 reads CASSFLGEQYF. CDR3 DNA sequence: TGCGCCAGCAGCTTTTTGGGAGAGCAGTACTTC. Using reference TRBV5-1 and TRBJ2-7 for the parts outside the CDR3, the full variable domain is KAGVTQTPRYLIKTRGQQVTLSCSPISGHRSVSWYQQTPGQGLQFLFEYFSETQRNKGNFPGRFSGRQFSNSRSEMNVSTLELGDSALYLCASSFLGEQYFGPGTRLTVT.

This clonotype occurred a few times. The chain carries TRBV28 and TRBJ2-1; D may be TRBD2 (6 bases). Trimming removed 5 bases from V and 8 bases from J, with 22 bases in between. The CDR3 spans 16 residues. Germline V gene lookup returns CDR1 MDHEN and CDR2 SYDVKM. As DNA, the CDR3 is TGTGCCAGCAGTCCAACGCCCCGGGGGTTTACAGATGAGCAGTTCTTC. This codes for CASSPTPRGFTDEQFF.